This entry features one T cell receptor beta chain sequence. Its antigen is unidentified. The record originates from a study of neoadjuvant anti-PD-1 for oral cavity cancer. About the research overall: Non-progressing patients received a fourth nivolumab dose near day 43, then surgery on days 50-56.

Trimming stripped 4 bases from V and 4 bases from J, with 11 bases between. This CDR3 is 13 amino acids long. Per germline, CDR1 SGHNT and CDR2 YYREEE (reference sequence). Study-level points and caveats: TCR analyses covered only a few patients per response group. Post-nivolumab, blood T cell clonality was significantly elevated in non-responders.

The method was immunoSEQ multiplex PCR; TCRdb's version includes in-frame clones alone and lacks a portion of them. The sample carries 55,000 to 80,000 clones, about 86% recorded once. Patients were newly diagnosed with stage II-IVA oral cavity squamous cell carcinoma without prior systemic or radiation treatment. The clonotype was recovered from a person aged 35-79 years with oral cavity squamous cell carcinoma. This sample comprised PBMCs, obtained before nivolumab (anti-PD-1) treatment. V and J are TRBV5-4 and TRBJ1-1; D not certain. Written as DNA, the CDR3 is TGTGCCAGCAGCCAAATAACAGCCACTGAAGCTTTCTTT. It yields the protein CASSQITATEAFF.